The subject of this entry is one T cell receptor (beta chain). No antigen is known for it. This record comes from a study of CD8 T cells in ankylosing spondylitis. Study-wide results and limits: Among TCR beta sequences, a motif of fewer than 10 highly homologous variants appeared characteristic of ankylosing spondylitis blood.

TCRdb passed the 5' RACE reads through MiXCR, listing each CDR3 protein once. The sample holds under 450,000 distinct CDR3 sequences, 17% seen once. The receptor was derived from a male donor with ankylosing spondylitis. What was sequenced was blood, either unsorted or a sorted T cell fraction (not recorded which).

In DNA form, the CDR3 reads TGTGCCAGCAGCTTGACAAACTCCTATAATTCACCCCTCCACTTT. Translated: CASSLTNSYNSPLHF. The gene calls are TRBV11-2 and TRBJ1-6; no reliable D call. The CDR3 length is 15 residues. Germline V gives CDR1 SGHAT, CDR2 FQNNGV. With 3 bases removed from V and 0 bases from J, the gap between germline ends came to 6 bases.